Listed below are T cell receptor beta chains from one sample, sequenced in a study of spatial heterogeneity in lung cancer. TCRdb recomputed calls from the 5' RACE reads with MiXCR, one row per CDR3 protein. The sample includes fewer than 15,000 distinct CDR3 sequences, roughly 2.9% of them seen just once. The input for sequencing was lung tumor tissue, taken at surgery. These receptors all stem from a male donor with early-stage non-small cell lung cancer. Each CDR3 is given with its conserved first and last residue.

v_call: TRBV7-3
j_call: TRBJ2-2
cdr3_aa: CASSRSGGLTGELFF

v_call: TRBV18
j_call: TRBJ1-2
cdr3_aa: CASSPSSYNYGYTF

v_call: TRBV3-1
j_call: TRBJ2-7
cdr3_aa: CASSQEGTGVREQYF

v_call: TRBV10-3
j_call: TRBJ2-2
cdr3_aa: CAISESPGQGSGELFF

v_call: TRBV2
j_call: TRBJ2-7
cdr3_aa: CAINRETYEQYF

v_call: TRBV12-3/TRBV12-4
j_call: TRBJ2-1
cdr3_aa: CASSSPHRGAEQFF

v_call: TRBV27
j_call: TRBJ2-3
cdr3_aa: CASSKGRLEFTDTQYF

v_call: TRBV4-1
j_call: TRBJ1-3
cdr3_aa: CASSQDKGQGISGNTIYF

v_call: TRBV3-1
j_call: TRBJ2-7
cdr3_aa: CASSQGDRVYEQYF

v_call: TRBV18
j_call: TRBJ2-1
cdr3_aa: CASSPDRAYNEQFF

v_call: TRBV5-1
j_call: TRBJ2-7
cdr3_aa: CASSLDPVAYEQYF

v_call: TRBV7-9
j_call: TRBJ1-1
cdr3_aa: CASSLDRNTEAFF

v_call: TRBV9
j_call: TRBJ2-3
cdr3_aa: CASSLPARGGTDTQYF

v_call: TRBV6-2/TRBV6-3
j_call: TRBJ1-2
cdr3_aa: CASSYSRDSLDFTF

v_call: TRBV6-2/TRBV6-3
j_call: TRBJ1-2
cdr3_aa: CASSYRREGYGYTF

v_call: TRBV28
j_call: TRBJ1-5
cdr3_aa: CASSLDRSSTSYSNQPQHF

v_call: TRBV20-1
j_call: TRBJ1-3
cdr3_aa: CSARGMGIGNTIYF

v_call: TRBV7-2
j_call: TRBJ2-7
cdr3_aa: CASSRHRGPYEQYF

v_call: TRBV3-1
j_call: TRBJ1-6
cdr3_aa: CASSRAGWNSPLHF

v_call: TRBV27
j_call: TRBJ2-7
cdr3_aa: CASSLSIQTLPYEQYF

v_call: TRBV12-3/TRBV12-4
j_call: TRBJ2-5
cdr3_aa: CASSLRSWYF

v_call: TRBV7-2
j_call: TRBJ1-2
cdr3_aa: CASSLEVDGYTF

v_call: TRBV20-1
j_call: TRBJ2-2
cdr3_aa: CSARAGTSGTGELFF

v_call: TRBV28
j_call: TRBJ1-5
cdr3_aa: CASSLRGTSNQPQHF

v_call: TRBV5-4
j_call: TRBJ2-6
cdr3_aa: CASSREQGRGSGANVLTF

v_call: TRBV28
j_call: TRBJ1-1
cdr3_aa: CASRALGNTEAFF

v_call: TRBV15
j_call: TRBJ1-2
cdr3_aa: CATSRDSTESNYGYTF

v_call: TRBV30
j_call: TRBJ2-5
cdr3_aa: CAWTMGAAGTQYF

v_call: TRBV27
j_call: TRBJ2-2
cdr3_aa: CASSSPGHMFANTGELFF

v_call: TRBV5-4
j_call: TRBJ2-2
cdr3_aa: CASSSLAGGSPGAGELFF

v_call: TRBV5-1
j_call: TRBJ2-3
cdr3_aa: CASSSGLAGGDTQYF

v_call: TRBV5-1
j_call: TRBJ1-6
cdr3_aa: CASSPDGQGNSPLHF

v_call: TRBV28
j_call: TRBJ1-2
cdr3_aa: CASSPTDRVHGYTF

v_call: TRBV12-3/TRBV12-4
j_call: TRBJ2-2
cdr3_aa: CAGGDTGELFF

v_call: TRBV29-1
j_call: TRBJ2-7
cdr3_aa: CSAYTEYEQYF

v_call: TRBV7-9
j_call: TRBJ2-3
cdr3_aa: CASSLDGGAHDTQYF

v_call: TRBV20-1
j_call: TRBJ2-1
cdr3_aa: CSARKPGRNEQFF

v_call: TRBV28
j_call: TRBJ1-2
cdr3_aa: CASSLWDRVYGYTF

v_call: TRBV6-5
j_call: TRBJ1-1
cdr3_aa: CASSYSSQGGAEAFF

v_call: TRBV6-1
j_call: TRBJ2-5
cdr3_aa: CASSGGQGQETQYF

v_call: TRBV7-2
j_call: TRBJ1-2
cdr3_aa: CASSEDRGPYGYTF

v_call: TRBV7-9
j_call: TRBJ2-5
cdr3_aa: CASSLTGGGETQYF

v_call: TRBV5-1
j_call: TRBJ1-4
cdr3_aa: CASSLGTFTNEKLFF

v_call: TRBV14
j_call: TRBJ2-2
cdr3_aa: CASSRQRGLNTGELFF

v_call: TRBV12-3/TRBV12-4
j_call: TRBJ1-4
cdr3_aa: CASRETGSVNEKLFF

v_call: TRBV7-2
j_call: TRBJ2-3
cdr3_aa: CASRRAGHRGTDTQYF

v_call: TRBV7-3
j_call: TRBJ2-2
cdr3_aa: CASSFGGDTGELFF

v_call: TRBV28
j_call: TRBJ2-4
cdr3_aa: CASSLLAGGLAKNIQYF

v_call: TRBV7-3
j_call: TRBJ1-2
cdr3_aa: CASSLPGGDGYTF

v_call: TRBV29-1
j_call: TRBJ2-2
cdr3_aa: CSVEDWQGDTGELFF

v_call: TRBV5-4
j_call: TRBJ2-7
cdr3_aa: CASSVGPGDYEQYF

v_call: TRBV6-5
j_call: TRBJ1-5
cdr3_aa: CASRPTQGARNQPQHF

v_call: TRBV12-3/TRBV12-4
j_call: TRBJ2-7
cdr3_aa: CASSIGTGPYEQYF

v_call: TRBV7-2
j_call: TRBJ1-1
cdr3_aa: CASSLGQEANTEAFF

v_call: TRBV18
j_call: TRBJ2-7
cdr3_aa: CASSPSSGGATSFPEQYF

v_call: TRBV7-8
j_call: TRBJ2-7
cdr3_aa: CASSLSAGGIGEQYF

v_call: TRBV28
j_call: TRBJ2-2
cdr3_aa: CASSRGVTGELFF

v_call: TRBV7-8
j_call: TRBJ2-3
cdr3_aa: CASSLWDYTDTQYF

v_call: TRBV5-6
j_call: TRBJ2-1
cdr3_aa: CASSPRDRGRGEQFF